Listed here are 18 T cell receptor beta chains from one sample, sequenced in a study of identical twins. Using its own MiXCR run on the 5' RACE reads, TCRdb lists one record per CDR3 protein. The data contain approximately 890,000 distinct CDR3 sequences, around an eighth of them singletons. This sample was shared with a second study, whose subject was yellow fever vaccine responses in identical twins.

Sequencing was done on a sample of PBMCs. These receptors came from a young woman in good health.

DNA of the CDR3: TGCGCCAGCAGCTCCCGAAGACTAGCGGGGGGACTGCACAATGAGCAGTTCTTC. It specifies CASSSRRLAGGLHNEQFF. This chain links TRBV5-1 with TRBJ2-1; 13 nucleotides align to TRBD2. Germline CDR1 SGHRS, CDR2 YFSETQ. This CDR3 has 18 residues. The junction had 11 bases not matched to a gene; V was cut back by 3 bases and J by 5 bases.

The CDR3 DNA reads as TGCAGTGCACAGCCACTAACGAACACCGGGGAGCTGTTTTTT. Protein: CSAQPLTNTGELFF. J is TRBJ2-2 and V is TRBV20-1; no firm D call. The CDR3 spans 14 residues. Germline CDR1 DFQATT, CDR2 SNEGSKA (reference sequence). V shed 6 bases and J shed 0 bases, with 11 bases lying between them.

This clonotype was seen more than once but under ten times. CDR3 in amino acids: CASSNLTPYTGELFF. The CDR3, as DNA: TGTGCCAGCAGCAATTTAACTCCGTACACCGGGGAGCTGTTTTTT. The J gene is TRBJ2-2, the V gene TRBV21-1. TRBV21-1 represents a pseudogene. This CDR3 is 15 amino acids long.

The J gene is TRBJ2-5, the V gene TRBV25-1; weak D call: TRBD2 (5 bases). V was pared by 1 base and J by 2 bases, with 17 bases between. Germline CDR1 reads MGHDK; CDR2 reads SYGVNS. This CDR3 region has 17 residues. The chain's CDR3 is CASSEFGVDLRQETQYF. The DNA for the CDR3 is TGTGCCAGCAGTGAATTCGGGGTGGACCTCCGGCAAGAGACCCAGTACTTC.

The CDR3 region has the DNA TGTGCCGGATCCTCGGGGCAGGGGTCCCAAGAGACCCAGTACTTC. This translates into CAGSSGQGSQETQYF. The chain combines TRBV9 with TRBJ2-5; perhaps TRBD1 as D (6 bases). Trimming left V 10 bases short and J 1 base short, with 20 bases between. Germline V CDR1 and CDR2: SGDLS, YYNGEE. The CDR3 is 15 amino acids.

This clonotype was counted at least ten times. V usage is TRBV3-1 and J usage is TRBJ1-1; D remains ambiguous. V was shortened by 3 bases and J by 5 bases, with 10 bases between the two germline ends. Germline CDR1 LGHDT, CDR2 YNNKEL (reference sequence). The CDR3 is 13 amino acids. In DNA form, the CDR3 reads TGTGCCAGCAGCCAGTCGATGTGGACTGAAGCTTTCTTT. This sequence encodes CASSQSMWTEAFF.

This clonotype was seen repeatedly, ten times or more. This chain joins TRBV5-1 and TRBJ1-1; D not certain. The V end lost 4 bases, the J end lost 1 base, and 14 bases lay between the germline ends. Germline CDR1 reads SGHRS; CDR2 reads YFSETQ. CDR3 length: 15 amino acids. The CDR3 is CASSLRADKNTEAFF. In DNA form, the CDR3 reads TGCGCCAGCAGCCTTCGTGCCGACAAGAACACTGAAGCTTTCTTT.

This clonotype was found a few times. CDR3 in amino acids: CASSLGGWSYEQYV. In nucleotides, the CDR3 is TGTGCCAGCAGCTTGGGGGGGTGGTCCTACGAGCAGTACGTC. The chain has TRBV5-6 and TRBJ2-7; D tentatively fits TRBD1 or TRBD2 (5 bases each). V gave up 0 bases and J gave up 1 base, with 8 bases separating them. The CDR3 loop spans 14 amino acids. The germline V gene encodes CDR1 SGHDT and CDR2 YYEEEE.

The chain recombines TRBV6-5 with TRBJ1-1, with D unresolved. The CDR3 length is 13 residues. V lost 2 bases and J lost 1, with 5 bases in between. Per germline, CDR1 MNHEY and CDR2 SVGAGI. DNA of the CDR3: TGTGCCAGCAGTTACAACGAGAACACTGAAGCTTTCTTT. This sequence encodes CASSYNENTEAFF.

This chain connects TRBV20-1 to TRBJ1-4; TRBD1 matches at 7 bases. The CDR3 has 13 amino acids. CDR1 DFQATT and CDR2 SNEGSKA come from the germline V gene (reference sequence). Trimming took 6 bases from V and 8 from J; bases not matched to a gene: 9. This CDR3 is CSATGWEDEKLFF. DNA of the CDR3: TGCAGTGCGACAGGGTGGGAAGACGAAAAACTGTTTTTT.

The chain combines TRBV6-1 with TRBJ2-7; no reliable D call. The CDR3 is 13 residues long. The V gene's germline CDR1 is MNHNS and CDR2 SASEGT. Deletions cut 6 bases from V and 2 bases from J, with 11 bases between. The CDR3 reads CASSVDGTYEQYF. CDR3 nucleotides: TGTGCCAGCAGCGTCGACGGAACCTACGAGCAGTACTTC.

The chain recombines TRBV7-8 with TRBJ2-7, with unresolved D. Germline CDR1 SGHVS, CDR2 FQNEAQ. V shed 2 bases and J shed 1 base, with 6 bases lying between them. CDR3 length: 13 residues. CDR3 DNA: TGTGCCAGCAGCTTACCAGTTTCCTACGAGCAGTACTTC. Its protein product is CASSLPVSYEQYF. Using reference TRBV7-8 and TRBJ2-7 for the parts outside the CDR3, the full variable domain is GAGVSQSPRYKVAKRGQDVALRCDPISGHVSLFWYQQALGQGPEFLTYFQNEAQLDKSGLPSDRFFAERPEGSVSTLKIQRTQQEDSAVYLCASSLPVSYEQYFGPGTRLTVT.

This clonotype was seen many times. The rearrangement links TRBV3-1 to TRBJ2-1, with 7 bases fitting TRBD1. The CDR3 is 15 amino acids. V was pared by 4 bases and J by 8 bases, with 11 bases of the junction left unmatched. Germline CDR1 is LGHDT and CDR2 is YNNKEL (reference sequence). The CDR3 loop reads CASSPVGGIGDEQFF. CDR3 nucleotides: TGTGCCAGCAGCCCAGTAGGGGGCATAGGGGATGAGCAGTTCTTC.

This clonotype was detected a few times. The V gene is TRBV12-3 or TRBV12-4, the J gene TRBJ1-2; unclear D gene. The V and J ends lost 2 bases and 4 bases respectively, with 11 bases between them. The CDR3 runs 14 residues. Here the CDR3 reads CASSLRGLPYGYTF. In DNA form, the CDR3 reads TGTGCCAGCAGTTTAAGAGGGCTGCCCTATGGCTACACCTTC.

This clonotype was detected only a few times. The genes are TRBV6-1 and TRBJ2-7, with D perhaps given as TRBD1 or TRBD2 (6 bases each). This CDR3 comprises 16 residues. Trimming took 6 bases from V and 3 from J, leaving 21 bases between them. Germline CDR1 reads MNHNS; CDR2 reads SASEGT. CDR3 loop: CASSLGTPTSYYEQYV. As DNA, the CDR3 is TGTGCCAGCAGCCTCGGGACACCCACTAGCTACTACGAGCAGTACGTC.

The V call is TRBV5-1, the J call TRBJ2-5, with 7 bases identical to TRBD2. V lost 3 bases to trimming and J lost 3 bases; unmatched junction nucleotides: 5. CDR1 SGHRS and CDR2 YFSETQ come from the germline V gene. CDR3 length equals 14 residues. In DNA form, the CDR3 reads TGCGCCAGCAGCTCCTACAGCGGGGAAGAGACCCAGTACTTC. Amino acid sequence: CASSSYSGEETQYF.

The chain uses TRBV10-1 and TRBJ1-5; D ambiguous. The CDR3 loop spans 14 amino acids. The germline V gene encodes CDR1 WNHNN and CDR2 SYGVQD (reference sequence). V gave up 7 bases and J gave up 0 bases, with 10 bases separating them. The CDR3 sequence is CASNAGTSNQPQHF. As DNA, the CDR3 is TGCGCCAGCAATGCAGGTACTAGCAATCAGCCCCAGCATTTT.

In its sample, this clonotype was seen a few times. The V call is TRBV28, the J call TRBJ2-7, with a weak D call TRBD1 (6 bases). Germline lookup yields CDR1 MDHEN and CDR2 SYDVKM. This CDR3 contains 15 residues. V was trimmed by 5 bases and J by 4 bases, leaving 18 bases between them. The DNA of the CDR3 is TGTGCCAGCAGTCAAACCGGGACAAAGAGTTACGAGCAGTACGTC. Its translation: CASSQTGTKSYEQYV.